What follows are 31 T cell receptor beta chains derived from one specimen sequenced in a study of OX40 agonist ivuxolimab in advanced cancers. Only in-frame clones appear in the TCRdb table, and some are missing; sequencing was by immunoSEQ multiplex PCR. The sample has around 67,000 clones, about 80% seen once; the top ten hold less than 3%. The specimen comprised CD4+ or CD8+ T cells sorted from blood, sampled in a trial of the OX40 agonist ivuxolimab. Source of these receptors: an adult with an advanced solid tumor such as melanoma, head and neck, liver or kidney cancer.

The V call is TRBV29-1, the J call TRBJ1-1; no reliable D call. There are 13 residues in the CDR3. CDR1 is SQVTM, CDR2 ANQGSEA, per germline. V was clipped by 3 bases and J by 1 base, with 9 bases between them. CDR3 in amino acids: CSVERGSNTEAFF. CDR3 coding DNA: TGCAGCGTTGAGAGAGGGTCGAACACTGAAGCTTTCTTT.

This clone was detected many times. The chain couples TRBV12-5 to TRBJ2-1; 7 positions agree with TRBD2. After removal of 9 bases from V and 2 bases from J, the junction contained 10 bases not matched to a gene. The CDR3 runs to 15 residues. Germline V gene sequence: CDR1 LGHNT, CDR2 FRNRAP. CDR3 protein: CASRLGGTPYNEQFF. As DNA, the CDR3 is TGTGCTAGCCGTCTGGGGGGGACCCCCTACAATGAGCAGTTCTTC. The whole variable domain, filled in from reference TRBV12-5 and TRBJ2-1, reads DARVTQTPRHKVTEMGQEVTMRCQPILGHNTVFWYRQTMMQGLELLAYFRNRAPLDDSGMPKDRFSAEMPDATLATLKIQPSEPRDSAVYFCASRLGGTPYNEQFFGPGTRLTVL.

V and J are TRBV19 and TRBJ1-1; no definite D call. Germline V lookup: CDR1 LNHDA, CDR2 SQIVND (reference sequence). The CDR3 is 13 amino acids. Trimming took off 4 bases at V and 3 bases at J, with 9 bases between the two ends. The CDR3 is CASSTDIYTEAFF. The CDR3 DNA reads TGTGCCAGTAGTACAGACATTTACACTGAAGCTTTCTTT.

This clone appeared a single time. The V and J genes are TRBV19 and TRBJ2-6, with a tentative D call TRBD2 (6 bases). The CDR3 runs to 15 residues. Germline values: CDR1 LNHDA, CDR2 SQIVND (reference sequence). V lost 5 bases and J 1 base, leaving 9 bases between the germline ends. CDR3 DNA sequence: TGTGCCAGTAGTCTGCGGGGTTCTGGGGCCAACGTCCTGACTTTC. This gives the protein CASSLRGSGANVLTF.

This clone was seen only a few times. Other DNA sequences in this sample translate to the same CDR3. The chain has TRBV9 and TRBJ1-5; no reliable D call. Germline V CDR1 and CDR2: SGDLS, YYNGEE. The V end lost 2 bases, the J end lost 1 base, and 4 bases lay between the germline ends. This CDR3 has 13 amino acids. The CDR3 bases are TGTGCCAGCAGCGTGGGCAGCAATCAGCCCCAGCATTTT. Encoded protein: CASSVGSNQPQHF.

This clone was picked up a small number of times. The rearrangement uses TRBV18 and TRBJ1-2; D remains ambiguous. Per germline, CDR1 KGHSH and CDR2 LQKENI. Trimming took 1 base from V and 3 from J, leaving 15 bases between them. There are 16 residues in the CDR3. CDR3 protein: CASSPQDPRRDYGYTF. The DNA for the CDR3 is TGTGCCAGCTCACCACAGGACCCCCGACGGGACTATGGCTACACCTTC.

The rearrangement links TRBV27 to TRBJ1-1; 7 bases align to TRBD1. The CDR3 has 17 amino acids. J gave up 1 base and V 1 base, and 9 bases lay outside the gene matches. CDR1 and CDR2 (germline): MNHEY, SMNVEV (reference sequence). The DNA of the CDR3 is TGTGCCAGCAGTTTATGGGGTGAGGGGGCTGAGAACACTGAAGCTTTCTTT. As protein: CASSLWGEGAENTEAFF.

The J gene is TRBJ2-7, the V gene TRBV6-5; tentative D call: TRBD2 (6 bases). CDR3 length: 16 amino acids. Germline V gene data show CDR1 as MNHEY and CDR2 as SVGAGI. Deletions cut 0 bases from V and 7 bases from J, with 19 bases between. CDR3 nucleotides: TGTGCCAGCAGTTACTCGACAGCCCTAGCGCCCTTAGAGCAGTACTTC. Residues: CASSYSTALAPLEQYF.

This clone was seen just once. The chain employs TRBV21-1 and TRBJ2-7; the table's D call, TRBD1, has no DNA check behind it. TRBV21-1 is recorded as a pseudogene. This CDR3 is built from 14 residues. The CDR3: CASRGGQEPYEQYF. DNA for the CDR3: TGTGCCAGCAGAGGGGGACAGGAACCCTACGAGCAGTACTTC.

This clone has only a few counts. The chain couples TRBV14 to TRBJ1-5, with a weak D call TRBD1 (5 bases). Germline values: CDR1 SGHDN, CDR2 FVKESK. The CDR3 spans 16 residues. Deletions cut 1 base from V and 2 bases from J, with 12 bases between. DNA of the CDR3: TGTGCCAGCAGCCAAGGGGGGACGGGAGGCAATCAGCCCCAGCATTTT. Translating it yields CASSQGGTGGNQPQHF.

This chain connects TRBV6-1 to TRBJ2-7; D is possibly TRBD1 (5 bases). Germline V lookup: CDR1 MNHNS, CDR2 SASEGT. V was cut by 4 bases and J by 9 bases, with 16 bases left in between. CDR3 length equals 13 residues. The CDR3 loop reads CASSGARQFRQYF. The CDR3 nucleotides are TGTGCCAGCAGTGGGGCAAGACAGTTCAGGCAGTACTTC.

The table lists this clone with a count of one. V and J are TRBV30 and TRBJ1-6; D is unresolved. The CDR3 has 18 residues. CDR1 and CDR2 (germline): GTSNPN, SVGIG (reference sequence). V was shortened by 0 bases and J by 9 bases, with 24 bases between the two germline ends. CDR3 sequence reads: CAWSVFQAGTTRGSPLHF. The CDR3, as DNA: TGTGCCTGGAGTGTATTCCAGGCCGGCACTACCCGCGGTTCACCCCTCCACTTT.

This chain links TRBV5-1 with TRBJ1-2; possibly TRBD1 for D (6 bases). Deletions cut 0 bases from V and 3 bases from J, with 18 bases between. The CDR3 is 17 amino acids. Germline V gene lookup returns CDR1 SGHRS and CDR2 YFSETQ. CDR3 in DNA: TGCGCCAGCAGCTTGGCTGGCCCGGGGGCAGGCTACTATGGCTACACCTTC. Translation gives CASSLAGPGAGYYGYTF. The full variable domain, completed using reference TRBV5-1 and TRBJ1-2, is KAGVTQTPRYLIKTRGQQVTLSCSPISGHRSVSWYQQTPGQGLQFLFEYFSETQRNKGNFPGRFSGRQFSNSRSEMNVSTLELGDSALYLCASSLAGPGAGYYGYTFGSGTRLTVV.

In DNA, the CDR3 is TGTGCCAGCAAAGACAGGGGGCGAGTTATCACTGAAGCTTTCTTT. It codes for CASKDRGRVITEAFF. The chain joins TRBV2 to TRBJ1-1; 10 bases are shared with TRBD1. This CDR3 is built from 15 residues. Trimming at V came to 7 bases and at J to 4 bases, leaving 9 bases not matched to a gene. Germline V gene data show CDR1 as SNHLY and CDR2 as FYNNEI.

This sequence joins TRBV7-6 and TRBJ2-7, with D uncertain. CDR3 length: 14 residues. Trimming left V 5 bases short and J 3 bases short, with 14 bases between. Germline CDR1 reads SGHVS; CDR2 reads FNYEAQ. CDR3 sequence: CASSSQKGLYEQYF. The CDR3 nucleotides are TGTGCCAGCAGCAGCCAAAAGGGCCTCTACGAGCAGTACTTC.

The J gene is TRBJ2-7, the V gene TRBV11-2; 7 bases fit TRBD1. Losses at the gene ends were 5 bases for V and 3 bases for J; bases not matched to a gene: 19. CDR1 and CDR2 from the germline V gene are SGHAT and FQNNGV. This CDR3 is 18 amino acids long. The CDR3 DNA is TGTGCCAGCAGCGGTTCGTTGCCTTTCGGACAGGTGGTCTACGAGCAGTACTTC. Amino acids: CASSGSLPFGQVVYEQYF.

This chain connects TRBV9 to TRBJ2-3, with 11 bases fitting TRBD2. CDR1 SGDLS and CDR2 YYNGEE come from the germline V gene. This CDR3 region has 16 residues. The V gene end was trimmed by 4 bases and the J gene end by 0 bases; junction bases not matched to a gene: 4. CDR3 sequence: CASSLRLAGSTDTQYF. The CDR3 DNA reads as TGTGCCAGCAGCCTTAGACTAGCGGGAAGCACAGATACGCAGTATTTT.

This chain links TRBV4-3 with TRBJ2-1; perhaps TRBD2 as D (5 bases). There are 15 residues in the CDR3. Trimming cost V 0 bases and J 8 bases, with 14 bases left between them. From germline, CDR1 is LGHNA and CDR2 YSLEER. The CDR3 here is CASSQDARAGDEQFF. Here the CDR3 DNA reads TGCGCCAGCAGCCAAGACGCTAGGGCGGGCGATGAGCAGTTCTTC.

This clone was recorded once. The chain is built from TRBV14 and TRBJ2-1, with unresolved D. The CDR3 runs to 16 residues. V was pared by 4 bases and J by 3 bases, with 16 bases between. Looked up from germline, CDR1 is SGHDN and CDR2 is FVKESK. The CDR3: CASSRWADRFYNEQFF. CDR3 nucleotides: TGTGCCAGCAGCCGCTGGGCAGACCGTTTCTACAATGAGCAGTTCTTC.

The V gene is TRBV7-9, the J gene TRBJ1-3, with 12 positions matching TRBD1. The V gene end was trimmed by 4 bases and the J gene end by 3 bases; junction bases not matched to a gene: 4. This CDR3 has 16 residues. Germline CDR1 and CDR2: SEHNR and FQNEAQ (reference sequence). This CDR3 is CASSWGQGAGGNTIYF. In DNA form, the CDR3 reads TGTGCCAGCAGCTGGGGACAGGGGGCAGGTGGAAACACCATATATTTT.

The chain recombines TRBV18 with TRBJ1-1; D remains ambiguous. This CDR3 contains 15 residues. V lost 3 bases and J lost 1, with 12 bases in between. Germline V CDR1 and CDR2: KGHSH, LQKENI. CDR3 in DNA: TGTGCCAGCTCACCCTACAAGGGCGAGAACACTGAAGCTTTCTTT. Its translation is CASSPYKGENTEAFF.

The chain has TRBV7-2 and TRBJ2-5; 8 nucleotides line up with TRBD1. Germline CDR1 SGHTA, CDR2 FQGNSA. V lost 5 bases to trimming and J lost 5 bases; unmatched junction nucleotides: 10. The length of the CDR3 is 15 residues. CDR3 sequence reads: CASSRQTGAGETQYF. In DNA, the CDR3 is TGTGCCAGCAGCCGCCAGACAGGGGCTGGGGAGACCCAGTACTTC.

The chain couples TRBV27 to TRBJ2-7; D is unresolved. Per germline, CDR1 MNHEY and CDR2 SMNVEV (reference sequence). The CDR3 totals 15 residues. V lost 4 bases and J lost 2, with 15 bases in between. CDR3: CASSSPRDWTYEQYF. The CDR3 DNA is TGTGCCAGCAGTTCCCCCCGTGATTGGACCTACGAGCAGTACTTC.

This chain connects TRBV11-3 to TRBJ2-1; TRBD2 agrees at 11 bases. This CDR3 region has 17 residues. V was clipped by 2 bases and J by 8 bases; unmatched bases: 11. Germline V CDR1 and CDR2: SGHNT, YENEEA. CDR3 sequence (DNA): TGTGCCAGCAGCTTAATCCTTAGCGGGAGGGCCATCGATGAGCAGTTCTTC. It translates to CASSLILSGRAIDEQFF.

The CDR3 here is CASSPDRDRKEAFF. The CDR3, as DNA: TGCGCCAGCAGCCCAGACCGGGACAGAAAAGAAGCTTTCTTT. This rearrangement joins TRBV5-1 to TRBJ1-1, with 7 bases that match TRBD1. Germline V gives CDR1 SGHRS, CDR2 YFSETQ. The V gene end was trimmed by 4 bases and the J gene end by 8 bases; junction bases not matched to a gene: 11. This CDR3 comprises 14 residues.

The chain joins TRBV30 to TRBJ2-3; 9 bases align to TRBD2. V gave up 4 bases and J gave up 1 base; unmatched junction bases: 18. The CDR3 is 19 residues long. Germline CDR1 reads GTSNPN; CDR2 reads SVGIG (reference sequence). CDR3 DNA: TGTGCCTGGAAAGCAGGGAGAGATAGCGGGAGAAAACGCACAGATACGCAGTATTTT. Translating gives CAWKAGRDSGRKRTDTQYF.

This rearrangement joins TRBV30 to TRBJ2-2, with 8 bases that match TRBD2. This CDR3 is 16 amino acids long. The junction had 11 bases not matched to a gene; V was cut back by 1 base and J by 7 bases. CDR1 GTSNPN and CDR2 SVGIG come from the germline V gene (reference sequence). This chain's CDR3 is CAWSGRTSRTGGELFF. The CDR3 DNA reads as TGTGCCTGGAGTGGTCGGACTAGCAGGACGGGCGGGGAGCTGTTTTTT.

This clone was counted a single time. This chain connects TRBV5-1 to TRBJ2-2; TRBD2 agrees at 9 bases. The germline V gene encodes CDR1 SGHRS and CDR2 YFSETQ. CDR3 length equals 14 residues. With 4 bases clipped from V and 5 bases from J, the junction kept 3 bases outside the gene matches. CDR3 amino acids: CASSPAGGTGELFF. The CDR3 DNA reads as TGCGCCAGCAGCCCGGCGGGGGGGACCGGGGAGCTGTTTTTT.

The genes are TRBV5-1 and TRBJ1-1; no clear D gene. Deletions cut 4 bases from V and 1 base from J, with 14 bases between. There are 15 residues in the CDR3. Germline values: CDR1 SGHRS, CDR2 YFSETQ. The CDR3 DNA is TGCGCCAGCAGCCGCTTATCCTCCGGGAACACTGAAGCTTTCTTT. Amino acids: CASSRLSSGNTEAFF.

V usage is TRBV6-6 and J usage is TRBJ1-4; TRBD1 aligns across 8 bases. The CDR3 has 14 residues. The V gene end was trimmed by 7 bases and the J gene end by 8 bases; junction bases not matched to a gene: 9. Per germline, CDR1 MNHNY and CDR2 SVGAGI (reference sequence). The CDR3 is CASNPGTGSEKLFF. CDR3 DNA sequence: TGTGCCAGCAATCCGGGGACAGGAAGCGAAAAACTGTTTTTT.

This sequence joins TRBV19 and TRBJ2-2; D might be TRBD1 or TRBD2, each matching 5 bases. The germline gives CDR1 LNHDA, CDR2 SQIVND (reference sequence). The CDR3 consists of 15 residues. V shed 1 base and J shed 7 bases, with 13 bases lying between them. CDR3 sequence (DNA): TGTGCCAGTAGTATAGGTGGGGGATATGGCGGGGAGCTGTTTTTT. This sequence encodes CASSIGGGYGGELFF.